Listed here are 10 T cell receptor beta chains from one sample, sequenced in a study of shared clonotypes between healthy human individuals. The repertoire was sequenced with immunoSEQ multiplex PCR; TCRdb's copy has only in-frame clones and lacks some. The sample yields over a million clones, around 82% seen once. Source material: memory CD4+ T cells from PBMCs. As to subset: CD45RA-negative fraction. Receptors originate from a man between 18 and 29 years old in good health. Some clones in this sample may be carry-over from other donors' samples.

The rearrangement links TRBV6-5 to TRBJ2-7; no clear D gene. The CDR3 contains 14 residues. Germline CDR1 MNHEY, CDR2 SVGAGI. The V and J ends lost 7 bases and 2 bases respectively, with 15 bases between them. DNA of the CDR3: TGTGCCAGCAAACGACTTAGCCTTCCCTACGAGCAGTACTTC. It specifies CASKRLSLPYEQYF.

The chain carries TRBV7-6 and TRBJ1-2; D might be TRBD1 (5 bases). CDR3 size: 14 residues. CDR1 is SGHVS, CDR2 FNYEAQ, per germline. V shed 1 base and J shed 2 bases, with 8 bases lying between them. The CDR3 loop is CASSLGQRNYGYTF. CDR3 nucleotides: TGTGCCAGCAGCTTAGGACAGAGGAACTATGGCTACACCTTC. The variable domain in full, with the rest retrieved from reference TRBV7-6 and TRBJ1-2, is GAGVSQSPRYKVTKRGQDVALRCDPISGHVSLYWYRQALGQGPEFLTYFNYEAQQDKSGLPNDRFSAERPEGSISTLTIQRTEQRDSAMYRCASSLGQRNYGYTFGSGTRLTVV.

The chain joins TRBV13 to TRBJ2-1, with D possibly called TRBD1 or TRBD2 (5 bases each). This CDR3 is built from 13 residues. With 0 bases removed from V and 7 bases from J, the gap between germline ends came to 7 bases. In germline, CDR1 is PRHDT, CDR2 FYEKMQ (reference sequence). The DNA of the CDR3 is TGTGCCAGCAGCTTAGGAGGGGAGAATGAGCAGTTCTTC. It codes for CASSLGGENEQFF. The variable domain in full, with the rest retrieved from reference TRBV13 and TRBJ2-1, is AAGVIQSPRHLIKEKRETATLKCYPIPRHDTVYWYQQGPGQDPQFLISFYEKMQSDKGSIPDRFSAQQFSDYHSELNMSSLELGDSALYFCASSLGGENEQFFGPGTRLTVL.

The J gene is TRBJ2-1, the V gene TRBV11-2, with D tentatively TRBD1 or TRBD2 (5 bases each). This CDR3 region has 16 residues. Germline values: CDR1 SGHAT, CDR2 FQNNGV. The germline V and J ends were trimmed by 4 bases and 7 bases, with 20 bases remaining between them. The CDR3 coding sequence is TGTGCCAGCAGCTCCATAAAAGGGACCGCTCCTAATGAGCAGTTCTTC. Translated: CASSSIKGTAPNEQFF.

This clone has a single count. The CDR3 DNA reads TGTGCCAGCAGCCCACAACTAGCGGGTCAAGAGACCCAGTACTTC. It translates to CASSPQLAGQETQYF. J is TRBJ2-5 and V is TRBV7-9; 9 bases are shared with TRBD2. This CDR3 region has 15 residues. CDR1 and CDR2 (germline): SEHNR, FQNEAQ (reference sequence). Trimming cost V 5 bases and J 2 bases; bases outside gene matches: 6.

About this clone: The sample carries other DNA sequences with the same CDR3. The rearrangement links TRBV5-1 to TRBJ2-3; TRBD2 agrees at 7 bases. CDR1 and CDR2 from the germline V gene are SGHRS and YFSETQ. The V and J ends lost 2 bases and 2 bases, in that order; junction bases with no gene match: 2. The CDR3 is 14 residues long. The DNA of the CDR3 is TGCGCCAGCAGCTTTAGCGGGTACACAGATACGCAGTATTTT. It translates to CASSFSGYTDTQYF.

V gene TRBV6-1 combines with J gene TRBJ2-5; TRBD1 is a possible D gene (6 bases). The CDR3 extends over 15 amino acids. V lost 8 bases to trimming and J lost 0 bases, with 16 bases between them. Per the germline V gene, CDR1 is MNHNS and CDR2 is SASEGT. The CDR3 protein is CASGTDNRDQETQYF. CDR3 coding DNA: TGTGCCAGCGGAACGGACAACAGGGACCAAGAGACCCAGTACTTC.

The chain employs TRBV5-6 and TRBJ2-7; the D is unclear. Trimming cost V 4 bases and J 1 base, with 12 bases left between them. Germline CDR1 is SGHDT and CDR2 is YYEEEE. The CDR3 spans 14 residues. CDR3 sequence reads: CASSPRPGSYEQYF. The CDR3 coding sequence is TGTGCCAGCAGCCCACGGCCGGGTTCCTACGAGCAGTACTTC.

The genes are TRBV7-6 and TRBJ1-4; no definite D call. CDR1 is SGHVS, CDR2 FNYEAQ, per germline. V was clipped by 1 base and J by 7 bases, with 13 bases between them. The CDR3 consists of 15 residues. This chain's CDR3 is CASSLGSVAAEKLFF. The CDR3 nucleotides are TGTGCCAGCAGCTTAGGCTCGGTTGCAGCTGAAAAACTGTTTTTT. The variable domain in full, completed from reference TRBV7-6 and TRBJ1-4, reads GAGVSQSPRYKVTKRGQDVALRCDPISGHVSLYWYRQALGQGPEFLTYFNYEAQQDKSGLPNDRFSAERPEGSISTLTIQRTEQRDSAMYRCASSLGSVAAEKLFFGSGTQLSVL.

This chain's CDR3 is CASSRSGQSYEQYF. The DNA for the CDR3 is TGCGCCAGCAGTCGATCGGGACAATCCTACGAGCAGTACTTC. The chain combines TRBV5-1 with TRBJ2-7; the D gene is possibly TRBD1 (6 bases). Trimming stripped 5 bases from V and 1 base from J, with 13 bases between. Germline lookup yields CDR1 SGHRS and CDR2 YFSETQ. This CDR3 contains 14 residues.